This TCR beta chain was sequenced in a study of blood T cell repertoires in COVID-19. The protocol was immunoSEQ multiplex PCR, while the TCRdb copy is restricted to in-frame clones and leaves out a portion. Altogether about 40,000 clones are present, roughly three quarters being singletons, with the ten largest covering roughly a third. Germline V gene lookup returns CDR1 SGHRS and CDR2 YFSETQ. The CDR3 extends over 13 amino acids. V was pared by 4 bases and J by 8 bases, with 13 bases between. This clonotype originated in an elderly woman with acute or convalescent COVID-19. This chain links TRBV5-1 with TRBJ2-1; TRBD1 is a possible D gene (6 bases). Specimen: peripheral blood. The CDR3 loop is CASSMTGYDEQFF. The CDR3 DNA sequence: TGCGCCAGCAGCATGACAGGTTACGATGAGCAGTTCTTC.